The present entry profiles one TCR beta chain with its context. Its antigen remains unidentified. Qualities for individual bases were not recorded, and no much larger clone is one base off. Whole blood was collected in K2EDTA tubes by collaborating institutions according to the institutions' own protocols. For TCRbeta analysis, collaborator samples were shipped as frozen whole blood, as isolated PBMCs, or as DNA extracted from either sample type. The record originates from a study of blood T cell repertoires in COVID-19 (dated by TCRdb to the early 2020s). The study in broad terms: Samples covering the acute and convalescent phases of COVID-19 were provided by collaborators in the United States, Italy and Spain. The samples were drawn from two sources: the first 160 participants of the ongoing ImmuneRACE study, and fewer than 1,500 subjects contributed by 6 global collaborators. The dataset comprised deeply sampled blood TCRbeta repertoires from subjects exposed to, actively infected with, or recovered from COVID-19. The sample metadata nearly always contained a de-identified subject ID, COVID-19 status, age in years and sex. A freely available public database, intended as a resource for researchers studying the immune response to SARS-CoV-2, is where the repertoires were released. HLA class I and class II types, where available, came from metadata supplied by the sample provider rather than from assay-based typing. The prospective study material was composed of cDNA or gDNA derived from T cells, B-cell-depleted T cells, or PBMCs.

Overall study outcomes, separate from this receptor: The quantity of clinical and demographic metadata differed by source and by participant and was supplied without curation.

TCRbeta CDR3 regions were amplified from genomic DNA by means of the immunoSEQ Assay, a bias-controlled multiplex PCR. The original pipeline was this. The number of nucleated cells in each sample was estimated from the amplification of reference gene primers within the assay. To quantify the absolute abundance of each unique TCRbeta CDR3 rearrangement, sequence reads were collapsed and filtered. For each sample, productive Simpson clonality was calculated by taking the square root of Simpson's diversity index across productive rearrangements. Drawn from immuneACCESS, this table holds only the in-frame rearrangements with V and J called that TCRdb kept. Clones are partly lost; checked studies trace under half to an unresolved V gene and leave the rest unexplained. From that table come the V and J calls and clone size; the DNA was used to work out D and trimming. For this sample the table gives over 350,000 clones, of which about nine tenths were detected only once. The ten top clones hold over 1.1% of the sample.

Sequencing used peripheral blood. The receptor comes from a woman between 25 and 40 years old with active or convalescent COVID-19.

The CDR3 has the sequence CASRRGTEETQYF. The nucleotides read TGTGCCAGTAGGCGCGGGACAGAAGAGACCCAGTACTTC. The chain uses TRBV19 and TRBJ2-5, with a weak D call of TRBD1 (7 bases match). V is reduced by 6 bases and J by 3 bases, leaving a spacing of 11 bases between them. CDR1 LNHDA and CDR2 SQIVND were looked up in the germline V gene (reference sequence). Including the terminal cysteine and phenylalanine, the CDR3 comprises 13 residues. This entry keeps only the CDR3 DNA: 39 bases, framed from base 1. Where the CDR3 stops, the reference TRBV19 and TRBJ2-5 genes take over; the full variable domain is DGGITQSPKYLFRKEGQNVTLSCEQNLNHDAMYWYRQDPGQGLRLIYYSQIVNDFQKGDIAEGYSVSREKKESFPLTVTSAQKNPTAFYLCASRRGTEETQYFGPGTRLLVL.